Listed here are 24 T cell receptor beta chains from one sample, sequenced in a study of cytomegalovirus exposure and HLA in healthy donors (dated by TCRdb to the late 2010s). Libraries were made using the immunoSEQ multiplex PCR assay. For the multiplex PCR, a mixture combining 60 forward primers for TCR Vbeta segments and 13 reverse primers for TCR Jbeta segments was used. As stored in TCRdb, this immuneACCESS dataset retains in-frame rearrangements with V and J assigned. A fraction of the clones does not appear; measured against another copy, unresolved V genes explain less than half of the discrepancy, and the remainder lacks a known reason. The sample has fewer than 250,000 clones on record, approximately 78% of them singletons. Jointly, the top ten make up approximately 3.8% of the sample. Sequences were obtained from PBMCs. All receptors derive from a male donor in good health and CMV-seronegative.

The V call is TRBV28, the J call TRBJ1-1; D remains unclear. The CDR3 spans 12 residues. CDR1 and CDR2 from the germline V gene are MDHEN and SYDVKM. V lost 5 bases and J lost 10, with 14 bases in between. CDR3 in amino acids: CASSNPPVGAFF. CDR3 nucleotide sequence: TGTGCCAGCAGTAACCCCCCAGTTGGAGCTTTCTTT.

This chain joins TRBV4-2 and TRBJ2-7, with TRBD2 matching 7 bases. The germline V gene has CDR1 LGHNA and CDR2 YNFKEQ. The CDR3 is 15 residues long. V gave up 0 bases and J gave up 6 bases; unmatched junction bases: 8. For the CDR3, the DNA is TGTGCCAGCAGCCAAGATGGGGCGGGAGAAATCGAGCAGTACTTC. Its protein product is CASSQDGAGEIEQYF.

The chain uses TRBV19 and TRBJ2-3, with D uncertain. This CDR3 has 18 residues. Germline V gene lookup returns CDR1 LNHDA and CDR2 SQIVND (reference sequence). V lost 0 bases to trimming and J lost 4 bases, with 20 bases between them. In nucleotides, the CDR3 is TGTGCCAGTAGTATAGATCCCCGTCTACCCGCCGTCCCAGATACGCAGTATTTT. Its protein product is CASSIDPRLPAVPDTQYF.

This chain uses TRBV27 with TRBJ1-6, with TRBD1 matching 7 bases. In germline, CDR1 is MNHEY, CDR2 SMNVEV (reference sequence). J gave up 5 bases and V 7 bases, and 8 bases lay outside the gene matches. The CDR3 has 15 amino acids. The CDR3 DNA is TGTGCCAGCACCCTGTACCAGGGGGATAATTCACCCCTCCACTTT. Translating gives CASTLYQGDNSPLHF.

The chain uses TRBV5-1 and TRBJ2-7; 9 bases align to TRBD1. J gave up 5 bases and V 0 bases, and 9 bases lay outside the gene matches. The germline V gene has CDR1 SGHRS and CDR2 YFSETQ. The CDR3 runs 16 residues. CDR3 nucleotide sequence: TGCGCCAGCAGCTTGGAACAGGGGGCGTTGAGGAACGAGCAGTACTTC. Translation: CASSLEQGALRNEQYF.

The genes are TRBV2 and TRBJ2-7, with 8 nucleotides matching TRBD1. Germline assignment: CDR1 SNHLY and CDR2 FYNNEI. V lost 4 bases and J lost 2; bases outside the gene matches: 7. This CDR3 spans 15 amino acids. The CDR3 bases are TGTGCCAGCAGTGCCTCGAGACAGGGGACCTACGAGCAGTACTTC. Its protein is CASSASRQGTYEQYF.

V is TRBV5-1 and J is TRBJ2-7; tentative D call: TRBD1 (5 bases). In germline, CDR1 is SGHRS, CDR2 YFSETQ. The CDR3 has 14 residues. The germline V and J ends were trimmed by 0 bases and 6 bases, with 13 bases remaining between them. CDR3 nucleotides: TGCGCCAGCAGCTTGGGCTTGGGGCAGGTCGAGCAGTACTTC. This codes for CASSLGLGQVEQYF.

The chain has TRBV30 and TRBJ1-5; D is ambiguous. V was pared by 1 base and J by 3 bases, with 7 bases between. This CDR3 contains 13 residues. Germline V gene data show CDR1 as GTSNPN and CDR2 as SVGIG (reference sequence). The CDR3 is CAWSEGLNQPQHF. The CDR3 DNA sequence: TGTGCCTGGAGTGAAGGACTCAATCAGCCCCAGCATTTT.

The chain joins TRBV5-1 to TRBJ2-3; 8 bases line up with TRBD2. J gave up 5 bases and V 0 bases, and 2 bases lay outside the gene matches. The CDR3 sequence is 14 residues long. The V gene's germline CDR1 is SGHRS and CDR2 YFSETQ. DNA for the CDR3: TGCGCCAGCAGCTTGGAGCTAGCGGGAGATACGCAGTATTTT. Protein product: CASSLELAGDTQYF.

This clone appeared a few times. The V call is TRBV2, the J call TRBJ2-7; D remains unclear. The germline gives CDR1 SNHLY, CDR2 FYNNEI. There are 14 residues in the CDR3. The V end was cut by 3 bases, the J end by 2 bases, with 11 bases between. CDR3 residues: CASSDLGIPYEQYF. DNA of the CDR3: TGTGCCAGCAGTGATCTAGGTATACCCTACGAGCAGTACTTC.

This clone was observed a few times. This chain joins TRBV15 and TRBJ1-1; D gene ambiguous. The germline V gene has CDR1 LNHNV and CDR2 YYDKDF (reference sequence). CDR3 size: 14 residues. V lost 0 bases and J 5 bases, leaving 10 bases between the germline ends. CDR3 nucleotide sequence: TGTGCCACCAGCAGAGAGGTAGGAGGGACTGAAGCTTTCTTT. Translation gives CATSREVGGTEAFF.

V usage is TRBV18 and J usage is TRBJ2-7; 8 nucleotides align to TRBD2. The CDR3 sequence is 15 residues long. From germline, CDR1 is KGHSH and CDR2 LQKENI. Trimming took 6 bases from V and 5 from J; bases not matched to a gene: 12. Here the CDR3 DNA reads TGTGCCAGCTCGCCATTGGGACTAGGGGGAGACGAGCAGTACTTC. Amino acids: CASSPLGLGGDEQYF.

This chain joins TRBV6-1 and TRBJ2-5, with D possibly matching TRBD1 (8 bases). V was clipped by 6 bases and J by 5 bases, with 16 bases between them. The CDR3 totals 14 residues. CDR1 and CDR2 (germline): MNHNS, SASEGT. The DNA of the CDR3 is TGTGCCAGCAGCCGGCGGGGGACAGGCGAGACCCAGTACTTC. Translating gives CASSRRGTGETQYF.

This clone was found a few times. The V gene is TRBV5-5, the J gene TRBJ1-2; 7 nucleotides align to TRBD1. V was clipped by 0 bases and J by 0 bases; unmatched bases: 2. Germline-derived CDR1 and CDR2 are SGHKS and YYEKEE (reference sequence). This CDR3 has 15 amino acids. CDR3 DNA: TGTGCCAGCAGCTTGGAGACAGGGTCTAACTATGGCTACACCTTC. Amino acids: CASSLETGSNYGYTF. Full variable domain (rest looked up from reference TRBV5-5 and TRBJ1-2): DAGVTQSPTHLIKTRGQQVTLRCSPISGHKSVSWYQQVLGQGPQFIFQYYEKEERGRGNFPDRFSARQFPNYSSELNVNALLLGDSALYLCASSLETGSNYGYTFGSGTRLTVV.

V is TRBV5-4 and J is TRBJ2-7; 10 bases are shared with TRBD2. Germline-derived CDR1 and CDR2 are SGHNT and YYREEE (reference sequence). The J segment lost 4 bases and the V segment lost 2 bases, leaving 6 bases of the junction unmatched. The CDR3 consists of 15 residues. This CDR3 reads CASSLLLAGVYEQYF. The CDR3 DNA follows: TGTGCCAGCAGCTTACTCCTAGCGGGGGTTTACGAGCAGTACTTC.

As for this clone: Other nucleotide sequences in the sample specify the same CDR3. This chain uses TRBV5-1 with TRBJ2-7; D unclear. CDR3 size: 14 residues. Trimming stripped 0 bases from V and 1 base from J, with 8 bases between. Germline V gene sequence: CDR1 SGHRS, CDR2 YFSETQ. The CDR3 loop is CASSLGRSSYEQYF. The CDR3 nucleotides read TGCGCCAGCAGCTTGGGCAGGTCGTCCTACGAGCAGTACTTC.

V usage is TRBV18 and J usage is TRBJ2-7; TRBD1 aligns across 7 bases. CDR1 is KGHSH and CDR2 is LQKENI in the germline V gene. V gave up 3 bases and J gave up 5 bases; unmatched junction bases: 10. The CDR3 consists of 15 residues. The CDR3 region is CASSPPNDRENEQYF. The CDR3 region has the DNA TGTGCCAGCTCACCTCCTAACGACAGGGAGAACGAGCAGTACTTC. Complete variable domain (other parts from reference TRBV18 and TRBJ2-7): NAGVMQNPRHLVRRRGQEARLRCSPMKGHSHVYWYRQLPEEGLKFMVYLQKENIIDESGMPKERFSAEFPKEGPSILRIQQVVRGDSAAYFCASSPPNDRENEQYFGPGTRLTVT.

The chain has TRBV28 and TRBJ1-4; perhaps TRBD1 as D (6 bases). CDR1 is MDHEN, CDR2 SYDVKM, per germline. The length of the CDR3 is 16 residues. V lost 7 bases and J 0 bases, leaving 15 bases between the germline ends. CDR3: CASTQPGATTNEKLFF. CDR3 bases: TGTGCCAGCACCCAACCAGGGGCCACAACTAATGAAAAACTGTTTTTT.

The rearrangement uses TRBV19 and TRBJ2-1, with 8 bases aligning to TRBD2. Germline values: CDR1 LNHDA, CDR2 SQIVND (reference sequence). V shed 6 bases, J shed 4 bases, and the junction held 11 bases outside the gene matches. The CDR3 has 16 amino acids. CDR3 amino acids: CASSGFEPSGYNEQFF. DNA for the CDR3: TGTGCCAGTAGCGGGTTTGAGCCTAGCGGGTACAATGAGCAGTTCTTC.

The chain has TRBV7-8 and TRBJ1-2; TRBD1 might be the D (5 bases). The CDR3 has 13 amino acids. The V and J ends lost 4 bases and 8 bases respectively, with 14 bases between them. Germline V CDR1 and CDR2: SGHVS, FQNEAQ. CDR3 nucleotides: TGTGCCAGCAGCTGGGGGGGGGTCAGAGGCTACACCTTC. Its protein product is CASSWGGVRGYTF.

This sequence joins TRBV4-1 and TRBJ1-2; the match to TRBD1 covers 7 bases. This CDR3 spans 14 amino acids. V dropped 0 bases and J dropped 4; count of bases not matched to a gene: 2. The germline CDR1 and CDR2 sequences are MGHRA and YSYEKL. The CDR3 here is CASSQEEGAYGYTF. The DNA of the CDR3 is TGCGCCAGCAGCCAAGAGGAGGGGGCCTATGGCTACACCTTC.

The V gene is TRBV5-4, the J gene TRBJ1-2; D ambiguous. Looked up from germline, CDR1 is SGHNT and CDR2 is YYREEE (reference sequence). The CDR3 is made up of 14 amino acids. Trimming took off 4 bases at V and 0 bases at J, with 10 bases between the two ends. CDR3 bases: TGTGCCAGCAGCCTGCCGGTGGCTAACTATGGCTACACCTTC. Its translation: CASSLPVANYGYTF.

The count of this clone is one. This chain joins TRBV15 and TRBJ1-4; perhaps TRBD1 as D (6 bases). CDR3 length: 15 residues. Per the germline V gene, CDR1 is LNHNV and CDR2 is YYDKDF (reference sequence). Trimming took off 0 bases at V and 4 bases at J, with 9 bases between the two ends. The CDR3 nucleotides are TGTGCCACCAGCAGAGAACAGGGTGATAATGAAAAACTGTTTTTT. Translation gives CATSREQGDNEKLFF.

This chain connects TRBV11-2 to TRBJ2-5; D remains ambiguous. V dropped 5 bases and J dropped 2 bases, with 3 bases sitting between them. In germline, CDR1 is SGHAT, CDR2 FQNNGV. CDR3 length: 11 residues. The CDR3 is CASSPQETQYF. The CDR3 nucleotides read TGTGCCAGCAGCCCACAAGAGACCCAGTACTTC.